These 22 T cell receptor beta chains were all obtained from the same sample, sequenced in a study of control samples from healthy donors and cancer patients. Profiling relied on immunoSEQ multiplex PCR, and the TCRdb table lists in-frame clones only, not all of them. This sample has 50,000 to 75,000 clones, with around 87% found just once. The sequenced sample consisted of PBMCs. All receptors derive from a man aged 55 to 70 with colorectal cancer.

The chain links TRBV11-3 to TRBJ2-2, with 8 bases identical to TRBD1. Trimming removed 3 bases from V and 1 base from J; junction bases left unmatched: 1. Looked up from germline, CDR1 is SGHNT and CDR2 is YENEEA. The CDR3 is 15 amino acids. The CDR3 region has the DNA TGTGCCAGCAGCTTCGGGACAGGGAACACCGGGGAGCTGTTTTTT. This sequence encodes CASSFGTGNTGELFF.

This clone was counted a few times. The CDR3 DNA is TGTGCCAGCAGCCAGATACGTAACTATGGCTACACCTTC. Its translation: CASSQIRNYGYTF. The V call is TRBV3-1 (or the pseudogene TRBV3-2), the J call TRBJ1-2; D uncertain. The CDR3 is 13 residues long. The V gene's germline CDR1 is LGHDT and CDR2 YNNKEL (reference sequence). Trimming removed 3 bases from V and 1 base from J, with 6 bases in between.

This clone was counted a single time. V and J are TRBV4-1 and TRBJ1-1; 7 bases map to TRBD1. There are 14 residues in the CDR3. The V gene end was trimmed by 4 bases and the J gene end by 1 base; junction bases not matched to a gene: 3. Germline V gene lookup returns CDR1 MGHRA and CDR2 YSYEKL. The CDR3 spells CASSPGQANTEAFF. CDR3 in DNA: TGCGCCAGCAGCCCCGGACAGGCGAACACTGAAGCTTTCTTT.

The J gene is TRBJ2-5, the V gene TRBV7-9; 7 nucleotides align to TRBD1. Germline values: CDR1 SEHNR, CDR2 FQNEAQ (reference sequence). V shed 2 bases and J 5 bases; nucleotides not matched to a gene: 2. The CDR3 contains 13 residues. This chain's CDR3 is CASSLTGDETQYF. DNA of the CDR3: TGTGCCAGCAGCTTAACAGGGGATGAGACCCAGTACTTC.

The chain has TRBV6-5 and TRBJ2-3, with D possibly TRBD1 on 6 matching bases. CDR1 and CDR2 from the germline V gene are MNHEY and SVGAGI. This CDR3 has 14 amino acids. The V gene lost 4 bases and the J gene lost 2 bases, with 10 bases spanning the gap. CDR3 coding DNA: TGTGCCAGCAGTTTATACAGGGTCACAGATACGCAGTATTTT. Protein sequence: CASSLYRVTDTQYF.

The V and J genes are TRBV9 and TRBJ2-6; 10 bases align to TRBD1. CDR3 length: 19 residues. Germline CDR1 reads SGDLS; CDR2 reads YYNGEE. With V trimmed by 0 bases and J by 2 bases, 8 bases remained unmatched. CDR3: CASSVERDRGLAGANVLTF. The CDR3 bases are TGTGCCAGCAGCGTAGAAAGGGACAGGGGTTTGGCTGGGGCCAACGTCCTGACTTTC. Drawing the rest from reference TRBV9 and TRBJ2-6, the complete variable domain is DSGVTQTPKHLITATGQRVTLRCSPRSGDLSVYWYQQSLDQGLQFLIQYYNGEERAKGNILERFSAQQFPDLHSELNLSSLELGDSALYFCASSVERDRGLAGANVLTFGAGSRLTVL.

In DNA, the CDR3 is TGTGCCAGTACGACAGGGCCATACACGAACACCGGGGAGCTGTTTTTT. Translating it yields CASTTGPYTNTGELFF. The chain recombines TRBV2 with TRBJ2-2, with 7 bases matching TRBD1. CDR1 and CDR2 (germline): SNHLY, FYNNEI. The CDR3 spans 16 residues. The V and J ends lost 9 bases and 0 bases, in that order; junction bases with no gene match: 10.

The chain combines TRBV5-8 with TRBJ2-3; D is possibly TRBD2 (5 bases). V was shortened by 0 bases and J by 7 bases, with 6 bases between the two germline ends. The CDR3 is 12 amino acids. From germline, CDR1 is SGHTS and CDR2 YDEGEE. Here the CDR3 reads CASSLDGNTQYF. Here the CDR3 DNA reads TGTGCCAGCAGCTTGGACGGGAATACGCAGTATTTT.

The genes are TRBV18 and TRBJ2-5; D is ambiguous. The CDR3 covers 12 residues. Trimming removed 3 bases at V and 1 base at J, with 3 bases between. CDR1 KGHSH and CDR2 LQKENI come from the germline V gene. The CDR3 DNA sequence: TGTGCCAGCTCACCGGCCCAAGAGACCCAGTACTTC. Translated: CASSPAQETQYF.

The chain is built from TRBV6-5 and TRBJ2-2; tentatively, D is TRBD1 (6 bases). This CDR3 contains 14 residues. CDR1 and CDR2 (germline): MNHEY, SVGAGI. Trimming stripped 6 bases from V and 0 bases from J, with 8 bases between. The CDR3 sequence: CASRRTANTGELFF. As DNA, the CDR3 is TGTGCCAGCAGGCGGACAGCGAACACCGGGGAGCTGTTTTTT.

This rearrangement joins TRBV4-3 to TRBJ1-2; no reliable D call. CDR1 LGHNA and CDR2 YSLEER come from the germline V gene. The CDR3 consists of 15 residues. V lost 0 bases to trimming and J lost 0 bases, with 8 bases between them. The CDR3 DNA follows: TGCGCCAGCAGCCAAGATCCACGATCTAACTATGGCTACACCTTC. As protein: CASSQDPRSNYGYTF.

The chain is built from TRBV5-1 and TRBJ1-1, with a tentative D call TRBD1 (6 bases). V was clipped by 2 bases and J by 7 bases, with 15 bases between them. The CDR3 runs to 14 residues. Germline V gene sequence: CDR1 SGHRS, CDR2 YFSETQ. CDR3 coding DNA: TGCGCCAGCAGCTTAGGGGGAGCCTCCTATGAAGCTTTCTTT. It yields the protein CASSLGGASYEAFF.

The V call is TRBV2, the J call TRBJ2-6, with 7 bases aligning to TRBD1. Germline V CDR1 and CDR2: SNHLY, FYNNEI. V was pared by 9 bases and J by 0 bases, with 11 bases of the junction left unmatched. The CDR3 is made up of 17 amino acids. The CDR3: CARTTGASDSGANVLTF. The CDR3 DNA reads TGTGCCAGAACTACAGGGGCGTCCGACTCTGGGGCCAACGTCCTGACTTTC.

The V call is TRBV6-5, the J call TRBJ1-5; 7 bases are shared with TRBD1. Per germline, CDR1 MNHEY and CDR2 SVGAGI. The J segment lost 1 base and the V segment lost 11 bases, leaving 5 bases of the junction unmatched. This CDR3 region has 13 residues. CDR3 residues: CARQGGSNQPQHF. The CDR3 coding sequence is TGTGCCCGGCAGGGGGGAAGCAATCAGCCCCAGCATTTT.

The CDR3 coding sequence is TGCGCCAGCAGCTTGCCGGGGGACCAACAAGAGACCCAGTACTTC. Translating gives CASSLPGDQQETQYF. The chain recombines TRBV5-1 with TRBJ2-5, with D possibly matching TRBD2 (6 bases). Germline V gives CDR1 SGHRS, CDR2 YFSETQ. The CDR3 is 15 amino acids. V lost 1 base, J lost 2 bases, and 12 bases lay in between.

V gene TRBV7-9 combines with J gene TRBJ2-7; D is unresolved. Germline loops: CDR1 SEHNR, CDR2 FQNEAQ (reference sequence). Trimming removed 4 bases at V and 0 bases at J, with 4 bases between. The length of the CDR3 is 12 residues. CDR3 in DNA: TGTGCCAGCAGCTCCGCCTCCTACGAGCAGTACTTC. Encoded protein: CASSSASYEQYF.

J is TRBJ1-1 and V is TRBV3-1 (or the pseudogene TRBV3-2), with D uncertain. CDR1 is LGHDT and CDR2 is YNNKEL in the germline V gene (reference sequence). The CDR3 contains 15 residues. V was shortened by 4 bases and J by 4 bases, with 16 bases between the two germline ends. CDR3 protein: CASSPHHRGSTEAFF. CDR3 in DNA: TGTGCCAGCAGCCCCCACCACCGCGGTAGCACTGAAGCTTTCTTT.

The chain has TRBV5-4 and TRBJ1-3; D uncertain. Trimming removed 0 bases from V and 0 bases from J, with 10 bases in between. This CDR3 is 16 amino acids long. CDR1 is SGHNT and CDR2 is YYREEE in the germline V gene (reference sequence). DNA for the CDR3: TGTGCCAGCAGCTTGGGCGGGCCAAGCTCTGGAAACACCATATATTTT. Translating it yields CASSLGGPSSGNTIYF.

J is TRBJ1-1 and V is TRBV5-1; D perhaps matches TRBD1 (5 bases). Trimming cost V 3 bases and J 2 bases, with 14 bases left between them. The CDR3 is 15 residues long. The germline V gene encodes CDR1 SGHRS and CDR2 YFSETQ. DNA of the CDR3: TGCGCCAGCAGCTCGGGACTGTTAGTTAACACTGAAGCTTTCTTT. Translation: CASSSGLLVNTEAFF.

This chain joins TRBV15 and TRBJ1-5; D unclear. Germline V lookup: CDR1 LNHNV, CDR2 YYDKDF (reference sequence). V lost 1 base, J lost 5 bases, and 6 bases lay in between. The length of the CDR3 is 13 residues. The CDR3 DNA sequence: TGTGCCACCAGCAGAGTCCGCGATCAGCCCCAGCATTTT. It translates to CATSRVRDQPQHF. The full variable domain, with the rest looked up from reference TRBV15 and TRBJ1-5, is DAMVIQNPRYQVTQFGKPVTLSCSQTLNHNVMYWYQQKSSQAPKLLFHYYDKDFNNEADTPDNFQSRRPNTSFCFLDIRSPGLGDTAMYLCATSRVRDQPQHFGDGTRLSIL.

The V and J genes are TRBV7-8 and TRBJ1-6; D possibly corresponds to TRBD1 (5 bases). V shed 4 bases and J shed 8 bases, with 24 bases lying between them. The CDR3 sequence is 18 residues long. CDR1 and CDR2 from the germline V gene are SGHVS and FQNEAQ. CDR3 sequence: CASSSGRRGSRQDSPLHF. The CDR3 region has the DNA TGTGCCAGCAGCTCGGGACGTCGGGGATCCCGGCAGGATTCACCCCTCCACTTT.

The rearrangement uses TRBV7-3 and TRBJ2-3; the D is unclear. The V end was cut by 1 base, the J end by 1 base, with 6 bases between. In germline, CDR1 is SGHTA, CDR2 FQGTGA. The CDR3 consists of 14 residues. CDR3 DNA sequence: TGTGCCAGCAGCTTAAACCCGGGCACAGATACGCAGTATTTT. It codes for CASSLNPGTDTQYF.